Reported below is one TCR beta chain. Its antigen is undetermined. There are 15 residues in the CDR3. V lost 4 bases, J lost 0 bases, and 11 bases lay in between. Germline loops: CDR1 SGHRS, CDR2 YFSETQ. This entry belongs to a study of beta chain features in type 1 diabetes. What was sequenced were expressed TCRB transcripts, since all of the isolated RNA had been reverse transcribed. Profiling relied on immunoSEQ multiplex PCR, and the TCRdb table lists in-frame clones only, not all of them. The sample holds some 150,000 clones, about 12% seen once. Study conclusions and caveats: Type 1 diabetes patients had TCRB CDR3s that were shorter (moderately but significantly so) in all four CD4+ subsets.

What was sequenced was central memory CD4+ T cells from blood. The sequence came from a man aged 18 to 30 with type 1 diabetes. The chain recombines TRBV5-1 with TRBJ1-3; D is unresolved. For the CDR3, the DNA is TGCGCCAGCAGCCCCGACGGAACCTCTGGAAACACCATATATTTT. Its protein is CASSPDGTSGNTIYF.